This TCR beta chain was recorded in a study of T-cell memory formation after mild COVID-19. Study-level background: TCR clusters were mostly confined to one donor each. Points from the study as a whole: Day 15 to 85 contractors were CD4/CD8 balanced; later expanders leaned CD4+. Largely, contracting CD4+ clones fell within CM and EM, and contracting CD8+ clones within EMRA.

From germline, CDR1 is MNHEY and CDR2 SVGAGI. Deletions cut 6 bases from V and 5 bases from J, with 19 bases between. CDR3 length: 15 amino acids. Notes on this clonotype: Its specificity is not known.

TCRdb redid the calling of the 5' RACE reads with MiXCR, one entry per CDR3 protein. The data contain 150,000 to 200,000 distinct CDR3 sequences, less than 40% of them seen just once; the ten biggest clones take up around 11%. The sample was PBMCs or a T cell subset sorted from them (not recorded which). The source of this sequence is an adult woman who had mild COVID-19 (a few samples of this study predate the infection). Cell type and time point are not known. V usage is TRBV6-5 and J usage is TRBJ2-5; unclear D gene. As DNA, the CDR3 is TGTGCCAGCAGCCCCACCGGGTCTTCAGTGGAGACCCAGTACTTC. Protein product: CASSPTGSSVETQYF.